This paragraph reports one T cell receptor beta chain. What it binds is unknown. Germline V gene sequence: CDR1 LGHDT, CDR2 YNNKEL (reference sequence). The CDR3 consists of 15 residues. The V end lost 3 bases, the J end lost 9 bases, and 17 bases lay between the germline ends. The data derive from a study of response to subunit inactivated influenza vaccine. The study, taken as a whole, reports: Few additional T cells are recruited per seasonal influenza vaccination, authors suggested.

TCRdb redid the calling of the RT-PCR reads with MiXCR, one entry per CDR3 protein. The sample includes hundreds of thousands of distinct CDR3 sequences, about 15% of them seen just once. V is TRBV3-1 and J is TRBJ2-2, with D possibly matching TRBD2 (5 bases). The TCR was taken from a man aged 45 to 65 who received an inactivated influenza vaccine. Sequences were derived from PBMCs from blood, sampled around 15 days before vaccination. The CDR3 region is CASSQAVRGPRELFF. The CDR3 DNA follows: TGTGCCAGCAGCCAGGCCGTCAGAGGGCCACGGGAGCTGTTTTTT.